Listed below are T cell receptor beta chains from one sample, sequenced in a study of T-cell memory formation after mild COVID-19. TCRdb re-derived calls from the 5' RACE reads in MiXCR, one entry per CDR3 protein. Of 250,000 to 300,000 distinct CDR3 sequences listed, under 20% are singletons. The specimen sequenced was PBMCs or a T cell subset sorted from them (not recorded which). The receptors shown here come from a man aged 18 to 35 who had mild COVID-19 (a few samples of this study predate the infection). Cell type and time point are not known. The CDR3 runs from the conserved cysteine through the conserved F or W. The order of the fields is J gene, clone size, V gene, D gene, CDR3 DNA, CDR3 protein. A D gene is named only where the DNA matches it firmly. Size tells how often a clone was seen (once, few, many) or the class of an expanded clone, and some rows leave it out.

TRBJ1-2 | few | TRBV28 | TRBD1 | TGTGCCAGCTCCAGGGGGGTTTATGGCTACACCTTC | CASSRGVYGYTF
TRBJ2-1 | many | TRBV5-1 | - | TGCGCCAGCAGCTTGGGGGTACACAATGAGCAGTTCTTC | CASSLGVHNEQFF
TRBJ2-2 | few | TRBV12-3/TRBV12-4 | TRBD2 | TGTGCCAGCAGTCCCTCGAGCGGGGGTACCGGGGAGCTGTTTTTT | CASSPSSGGTGELFF
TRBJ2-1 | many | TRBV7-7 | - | TGTGCCAGCAGCTTTGGCGGGGTATTTGGCAATGAGCAGTTCTTC | CASSFGGVFGNEQFF
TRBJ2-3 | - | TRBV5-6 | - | TGTGCCAGCAGCCCGCAAGGTTGGCCAGGGAGGAATACGCAGTATTTT | CASSPQGWPGRNTQYF
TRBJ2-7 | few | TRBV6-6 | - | TGTGCCAGCCTACGAACCATCTCCCGGGGCACAGCCTACGAGCAGTACTTC | CASLRTISRGTAYEQYF
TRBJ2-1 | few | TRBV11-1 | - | TGTGCCAGCACGAGACAGGCCCACTCCTACAATGAGCAGTTCTTC | CASTRQAHSYNEQFF
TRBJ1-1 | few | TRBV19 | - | TGTGCCAGTAGGAACCCAGGGTTGGACACTGAAGCTTTCTTT | CASRNPGLDTEAFF
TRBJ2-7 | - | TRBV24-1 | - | TGTGCCAGCAATGGGACGGGCTACGAGCAGTACTTC | CASNGTGYEQYF
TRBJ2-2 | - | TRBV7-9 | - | TGTGCCAGCAGCTCCTGGGAGAACACCGGGGAGCTGTTTTTT | CASSSWENTGELFF
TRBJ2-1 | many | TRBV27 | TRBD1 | TGTGCCAGCAGTCCCGGGACAGGGTACAATGAGCAGTTCTTC | CASSPGTGYNEQFF
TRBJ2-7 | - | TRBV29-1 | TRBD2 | TGCAGCGTTGAGACTGGGGGGGATCGGTCTGAGCAGTACTTC | CSVETGGDRSEQYF
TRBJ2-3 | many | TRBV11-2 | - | TGTGCCAGCAGCTCAATTGGGACGGGGGCCACAGATACGCAGTATTTT | CASSSIGTGATDTQYF
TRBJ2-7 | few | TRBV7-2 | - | TGTGCCAGCAGCTCCGCCCGGGGGTCCTACGAGCAGTACTTC | CASSSARGSYEQYF
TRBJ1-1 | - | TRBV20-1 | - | TGCAGTGCGATTAATATCGACACCCTTTTT | CSAINIDTLF
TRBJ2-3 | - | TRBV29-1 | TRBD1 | TGCAGCTTCGAGGGCCAGGGGGCGGATACGCAGTATTTT | CSFEGQGADTQYF
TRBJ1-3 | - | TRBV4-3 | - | TGCGCCAGCAGCCTGGGGGCCAGGGAGGCTGGAAACACCATATATTTT | CASSLGAREAGNTIYF
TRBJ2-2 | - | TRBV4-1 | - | TGCGCCAGCAGCCAAGGGGGACAAGTTAACACCGGGGAGCTGTTTTTT | CASSQGGQVNTGELFF
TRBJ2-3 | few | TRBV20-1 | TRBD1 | TGCAGTGCTCGCGACAGGGTTCGGGGCACAGATACGCAGTATTTT | CSARDRVRGTDTQYF
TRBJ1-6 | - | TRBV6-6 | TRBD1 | TGTGCCAGCAGCCTTCCTTCCGGGACAGGGAATTCACCCCTCCACTTT | CASSLPSGTGNSPLHF
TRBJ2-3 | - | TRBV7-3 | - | TGTGCCAGCAGCACAACGGGGCTCACAGATACGCAGTATTTT | CASSTTGLTDTQYF
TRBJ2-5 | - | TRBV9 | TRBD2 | TGTGCCAGCAGCGTAGATCGTCTAGCGGAAGAGACCCAGTACTTC | CASSVDRLAEETQYF
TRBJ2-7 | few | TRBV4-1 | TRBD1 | TGCGCCAGCAGCCCTTGGACAGGGGGGGCTTACGAGCAGTACTTC | CASSPWTGGAYEQYF
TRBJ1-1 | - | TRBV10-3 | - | TGTGCCATCAGTGAGTCGGCAGGACCCCCTGAAGCTTTCTTT | CAISESAGPPEAFF
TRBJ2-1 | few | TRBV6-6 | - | TGTGCCAGCATCGGCAATGAGCAGTTCTTC | CASIGNEQFF
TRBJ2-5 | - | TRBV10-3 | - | TGTGCCATCAGTGACCGGGCAGAGACCCAGTACTTC | CAISDRAETQYF